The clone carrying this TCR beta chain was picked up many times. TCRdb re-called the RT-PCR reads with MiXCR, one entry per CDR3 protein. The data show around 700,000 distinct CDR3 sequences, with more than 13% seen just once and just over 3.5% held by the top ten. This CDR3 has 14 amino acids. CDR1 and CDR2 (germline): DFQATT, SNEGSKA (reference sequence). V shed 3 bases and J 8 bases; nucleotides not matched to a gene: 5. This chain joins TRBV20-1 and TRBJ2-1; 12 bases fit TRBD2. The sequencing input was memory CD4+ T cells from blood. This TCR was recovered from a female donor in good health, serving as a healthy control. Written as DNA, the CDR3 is TGCAGTGCTAGGGCGACTAGCGGGAGAGATGAGCAGTTCTTC. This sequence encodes CSARATSGRDEQFF.